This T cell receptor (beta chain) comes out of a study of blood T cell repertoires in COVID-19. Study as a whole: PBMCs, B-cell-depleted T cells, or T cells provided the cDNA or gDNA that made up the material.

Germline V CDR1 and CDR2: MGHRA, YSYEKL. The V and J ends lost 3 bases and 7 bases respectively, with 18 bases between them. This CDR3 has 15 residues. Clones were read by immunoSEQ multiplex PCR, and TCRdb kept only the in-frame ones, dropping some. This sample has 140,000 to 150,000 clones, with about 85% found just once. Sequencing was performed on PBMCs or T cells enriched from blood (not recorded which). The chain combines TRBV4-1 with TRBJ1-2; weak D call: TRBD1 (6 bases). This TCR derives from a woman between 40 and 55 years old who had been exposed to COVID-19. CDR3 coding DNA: TGCGCCAGCAGCCAGTCGGAGATGGGGGCAGGTGGCTACACCTTC. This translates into CASSQSEMGAGGYTF.